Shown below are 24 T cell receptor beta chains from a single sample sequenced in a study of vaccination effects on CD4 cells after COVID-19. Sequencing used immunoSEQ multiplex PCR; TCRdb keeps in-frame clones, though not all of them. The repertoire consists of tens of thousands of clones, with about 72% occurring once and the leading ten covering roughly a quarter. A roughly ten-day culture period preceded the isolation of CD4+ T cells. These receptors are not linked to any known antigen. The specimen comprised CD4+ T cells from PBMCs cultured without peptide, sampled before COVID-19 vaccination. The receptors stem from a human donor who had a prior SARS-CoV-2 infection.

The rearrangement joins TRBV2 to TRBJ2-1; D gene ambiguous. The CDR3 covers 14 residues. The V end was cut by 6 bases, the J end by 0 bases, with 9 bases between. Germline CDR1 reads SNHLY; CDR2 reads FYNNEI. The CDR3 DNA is TGTGCCAGCAGGGCCCCGGGCTCCTACAATGAGCAGTTCTTC. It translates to CASRAPGSYNEQFF. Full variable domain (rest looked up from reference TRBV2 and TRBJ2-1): EPEVTQTPSHQVTQMGQEVILRCVPISNHLYFYWYRQILGQKVEFLVSFYNNEISEKSEIFDDQFSVERPDGSNFTLKIRSTKLEDSAMYFCASRAPGSYNEQFFGPGTRLTVL.

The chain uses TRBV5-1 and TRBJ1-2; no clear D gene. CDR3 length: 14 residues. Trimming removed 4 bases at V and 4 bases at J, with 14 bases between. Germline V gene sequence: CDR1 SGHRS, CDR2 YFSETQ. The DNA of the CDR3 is TGCGCCAGCAGCGCTGAAAGAGCCACCTATGGCTACACCTTC. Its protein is CASSAERATYGYTF.

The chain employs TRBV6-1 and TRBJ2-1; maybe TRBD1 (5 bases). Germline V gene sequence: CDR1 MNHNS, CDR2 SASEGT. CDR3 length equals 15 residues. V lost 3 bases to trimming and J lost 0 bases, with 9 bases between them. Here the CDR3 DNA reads TGTGCCAGCAGTGACCGACAGAGCTCCTACAATGAGCAGTTCTTC. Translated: CASSDRQSSYNEQFF.

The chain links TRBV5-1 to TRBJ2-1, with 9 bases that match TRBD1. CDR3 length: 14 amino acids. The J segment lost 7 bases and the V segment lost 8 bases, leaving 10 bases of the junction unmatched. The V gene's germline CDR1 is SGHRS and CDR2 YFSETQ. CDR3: CASSTEQGANEQFF. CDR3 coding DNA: TGCGCCAGTAGCACAGAACAGGGGGCGAATGAGCAGTTCTTC.

The CDR3 is CASSQAGTGEETQYF. The CDR3, as DNA: TGCGCCAGCAGCCAAGCGGGGACAGGGGAAGAGACCCAGTACTTC. V usage is TRBV4-1 and J usage is TRBJ2-5; 10 positions agree with TRBD1. From germline, CDR1 is MGHRA and CDR2 YSYEKL. Germline trimming cut 1 base from V and 3 bases from J; bases unmatched to any gene: 2. The CDR3 is 15 residues long.

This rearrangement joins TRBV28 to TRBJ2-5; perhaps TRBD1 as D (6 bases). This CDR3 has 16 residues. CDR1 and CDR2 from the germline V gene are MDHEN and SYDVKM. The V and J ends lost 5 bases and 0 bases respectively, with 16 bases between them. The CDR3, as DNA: TGTGCCAGCAGTCCCCAGGGGTTCGGAGACCAAGAGACCCAGTACTTC. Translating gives CASSPQGFGDQETQYF.

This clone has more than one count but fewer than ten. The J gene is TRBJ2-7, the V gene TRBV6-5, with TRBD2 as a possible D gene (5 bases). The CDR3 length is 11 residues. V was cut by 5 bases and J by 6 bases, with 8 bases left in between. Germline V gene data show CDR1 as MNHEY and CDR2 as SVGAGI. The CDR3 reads CASSLAGEQYF. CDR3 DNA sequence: TGTGCCAGCAGTCTCGCGGGCGAGCAGTACTTC.

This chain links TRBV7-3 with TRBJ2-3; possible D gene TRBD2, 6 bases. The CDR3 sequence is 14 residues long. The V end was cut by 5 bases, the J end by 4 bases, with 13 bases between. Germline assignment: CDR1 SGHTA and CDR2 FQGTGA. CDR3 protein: CASSPGLQSDTQYF. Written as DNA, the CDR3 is TGTGCCAGCAGCCCAGGACTACAATCAGATACGCAGTATTTT.

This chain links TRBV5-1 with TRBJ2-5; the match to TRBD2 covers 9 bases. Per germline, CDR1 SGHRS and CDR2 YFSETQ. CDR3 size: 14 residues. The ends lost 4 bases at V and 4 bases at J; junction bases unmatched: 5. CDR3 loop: CASSDERGAETQYF. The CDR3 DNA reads TGCGCCAGCAGCGACGAGCGGGGGGCAGAGACCCAGTACTTC.

CDR3 amino acids: CASSLGPDEQFF. The CDR3 coding sequence is TGTGCCAGCAGCCTGGGGCCGGATGAGCAGTTCTTC. V usage is TRBV3-1 (or the pseudogene TRBV3-2) and J usage is TRBJ2-1, with D perhaps matching TRBD1 (5 bases). Trimming pared 4 bases from V and 8 bases from J, leaving 9 bases between. There are 12 residues in the CDR3. The germline gives CDR1 LGHDT, CDR2 YNNKEL (reference sequence).

The CDR3 DNA sequence: TGCGCCAGCAGCGTGACAGGGCACTACGAGCAGTACTTC. Protein product: CASSVTGHYEQYF. The V call is TRBV5-1, the J call TRBJ2-7, with TRBD1 identical over 7 bases. Germline values: CDR1 SGHRS, CDR2 YFSETQ. The CDR3 is 13 amino acids. Trimming removed 4 bases from V and 3 bases from J; junction bases left unmatched: 4. The full variable domain, completed using reference TRBV5-1 and TRBJ2-7, is KAGVTQTPRYLIKTRGQQVTLSCSPISGHRSVSWYQQTPGQGLQFLFEYFSETQRNKGNFPGRFSGRQFSNSRSEMNVSTLELGDSALYLCASSVTGHYEQYFGPGTRLTVT.

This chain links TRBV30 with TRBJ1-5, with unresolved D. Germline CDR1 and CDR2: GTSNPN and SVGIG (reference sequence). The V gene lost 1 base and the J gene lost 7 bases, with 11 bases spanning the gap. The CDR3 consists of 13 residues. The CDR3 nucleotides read TGTGCCTGGAGTGAACATGGAACCCAGCCCCAGCATTTT. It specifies CAWSEHGTQPQHF.

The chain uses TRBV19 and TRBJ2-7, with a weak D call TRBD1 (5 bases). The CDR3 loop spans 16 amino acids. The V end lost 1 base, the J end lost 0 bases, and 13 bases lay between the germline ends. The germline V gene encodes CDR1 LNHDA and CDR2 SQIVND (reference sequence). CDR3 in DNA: TGTGCCAGTAGTATAGCCCTCGACAGATTCTCCTACGAGCAGTACTTC. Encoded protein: CASSIALDRFSYEQYF.

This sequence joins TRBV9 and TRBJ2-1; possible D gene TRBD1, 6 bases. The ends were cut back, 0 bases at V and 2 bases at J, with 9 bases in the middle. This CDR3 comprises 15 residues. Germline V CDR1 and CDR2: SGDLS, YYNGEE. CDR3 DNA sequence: TGTGCCAGCAGCGTAGTGGGGGCAGCCTACAATGAGCAGTTCTTC. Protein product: CASSVVGAAYNEQFF. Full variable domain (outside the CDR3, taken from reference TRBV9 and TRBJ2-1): DSGVTQTPKHLITATGQRVTLRCSPRSGDLSVYWYQQSLDQGLQFLIQYYNGEERAKGNILERFSAQQFPDLHSELNLSSLELGDSALYFCASSVVGAAYNEQFFGPGTRLTVL.

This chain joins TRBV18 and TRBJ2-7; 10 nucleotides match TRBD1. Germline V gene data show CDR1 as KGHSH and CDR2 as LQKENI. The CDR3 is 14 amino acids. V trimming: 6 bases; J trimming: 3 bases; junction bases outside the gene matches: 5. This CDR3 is CASSSGTGVYEQYF. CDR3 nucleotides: TGTGCCAGCTCCTCCGGGACAGGGGTCTACGAGCAGTACTTC.

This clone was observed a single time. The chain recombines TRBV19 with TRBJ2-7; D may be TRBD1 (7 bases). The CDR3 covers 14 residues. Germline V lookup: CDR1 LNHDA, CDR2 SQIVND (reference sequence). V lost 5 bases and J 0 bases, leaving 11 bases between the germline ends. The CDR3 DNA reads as TGTGCCAGTAGTTTGCGGGACAGCTCCTACGAGCAGTACTTC. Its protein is CASSLRDSSYEQYF. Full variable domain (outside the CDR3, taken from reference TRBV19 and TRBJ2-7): DGGITQSPKYLFRKEGQNVTLSCEQNLNHDAMYWYRQDPGQGLRLIYYSQIVNDFQKGDIAEGYSVSREKKESFPLTVTSAQKNPTAFYLCASSLRDSSYEQYFGPGTRLTVT.

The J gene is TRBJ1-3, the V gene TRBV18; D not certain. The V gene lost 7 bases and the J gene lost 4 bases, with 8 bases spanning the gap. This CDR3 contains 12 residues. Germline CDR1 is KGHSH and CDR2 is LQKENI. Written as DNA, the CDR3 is TGTGCCAGCTGGGATGTCGGAAACACCATATATTTT. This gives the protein CASWDVGNTIYF.

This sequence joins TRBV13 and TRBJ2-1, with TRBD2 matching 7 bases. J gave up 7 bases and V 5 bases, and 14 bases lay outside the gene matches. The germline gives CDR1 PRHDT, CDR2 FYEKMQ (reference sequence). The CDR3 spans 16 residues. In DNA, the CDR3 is TGTGCCAGCAGCCCATCTAGCGGACAAGGAGGGAATGAGCAGTTCTTC. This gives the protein CASSPSSGQGGNEQFF.

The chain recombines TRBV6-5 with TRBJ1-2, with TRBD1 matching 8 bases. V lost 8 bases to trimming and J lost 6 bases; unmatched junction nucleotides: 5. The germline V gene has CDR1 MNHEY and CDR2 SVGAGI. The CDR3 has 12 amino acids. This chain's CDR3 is CASWGQVNGYTF. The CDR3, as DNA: TGTGCCAGCTGGGGACAGGTTAATGGCTACACCTTC.

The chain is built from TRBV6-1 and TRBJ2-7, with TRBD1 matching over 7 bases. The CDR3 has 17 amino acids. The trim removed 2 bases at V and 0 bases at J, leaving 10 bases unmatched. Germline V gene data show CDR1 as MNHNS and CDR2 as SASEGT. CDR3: CASSERPGQTFSYEQYF. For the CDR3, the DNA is TGTGCCAGCAGTGAACGACCGGGACAGACGTTCTCCTACGAGCAGTACTTC.

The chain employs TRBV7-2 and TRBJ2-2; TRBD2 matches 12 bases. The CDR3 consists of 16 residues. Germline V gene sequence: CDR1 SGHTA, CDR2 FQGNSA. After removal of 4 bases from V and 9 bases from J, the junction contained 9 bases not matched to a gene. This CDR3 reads CASSSPGLAGARELFF. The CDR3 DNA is TGTGCCAGCAGCTCCCCGGGACTAGCGGGCGCCCGGGAGCTGTTTTTT.

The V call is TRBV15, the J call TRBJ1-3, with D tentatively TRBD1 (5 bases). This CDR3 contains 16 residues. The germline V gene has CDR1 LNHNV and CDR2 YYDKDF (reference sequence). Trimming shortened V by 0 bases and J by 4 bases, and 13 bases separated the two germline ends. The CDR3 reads CATSRDNVRDGNTIYF. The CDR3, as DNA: TGTGCCACCAGCAGAGATAACGTGAGGGACGGAAACACCATATATTTT.

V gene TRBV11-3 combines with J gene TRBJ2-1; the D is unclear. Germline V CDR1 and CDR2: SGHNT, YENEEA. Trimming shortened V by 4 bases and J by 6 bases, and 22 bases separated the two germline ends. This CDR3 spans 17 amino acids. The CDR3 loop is CASSSSLGRIYTNEQFF. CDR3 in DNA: TGTGCCAGCAGCTCCAGCCTCGGCAGGATTTATACCAATGAGCAGTTCTTC. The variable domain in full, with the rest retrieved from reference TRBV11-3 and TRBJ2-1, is EAGVVQSPRYKIIEKKQPVAFWCNPISGHNTLYWYLQNLGQGPELLIRYENEEAVDDSQLPKDRFSAERLKGVDSTLKIQPAELGDSAVYLCASSSSLGRIYTNEQFFGPGTRLTVL.

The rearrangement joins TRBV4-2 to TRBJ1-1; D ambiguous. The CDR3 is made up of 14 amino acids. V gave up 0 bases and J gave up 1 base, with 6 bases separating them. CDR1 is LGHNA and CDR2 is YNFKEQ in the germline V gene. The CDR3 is CASSQDPENTEAFF. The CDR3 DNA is TGTGCCAGCAGCCAAGATCCGGAGAACACTGAAGCTTTCTTT.